This TCR beta chain stems from a study of blood T cell repertoires in COVID-19. Turning to the study itself: Nucleic acid was either cDNA or gDNA, and it came from T cells, B-cell-depleted T cells, or PBMCs.

The participants were between about 18 and 89 years old and came from some 23 US areas. Symptom resolution, clearance, or two negative PCRs marked donors in Cohort 3 as recovered. Trimming removed 0 bases from V and 5 bases from J, with 13 bases in between. Germline V gene lookup returns CDR1 MNHNS and CDR2 SASEGT. There are 16 residues in the CDR3. TCRdb's table, derived via immunoSEQ multiplex PCR, lists solely in-frame clones and lacks some. The table lists 250,000 to 350,000 clones, approximately 85% of them singletons, with roughly 4% in the top ten. Sequencing input: PBMCs or T cells enriched from blood (not recorded which). The gene calls are TRBV6-1 and TRBJ1-4; no definite D call. The TCR was taken from a woman in her twenties or thirties who had recovered from COVID-19. The DNA for the CDR3 is TGTGCCAGCAGTGAAGCGGCAGGCAGAATGAATGAAAAACTGTTTTTT. Protein product: CASSEAAGRMNEKLFF.